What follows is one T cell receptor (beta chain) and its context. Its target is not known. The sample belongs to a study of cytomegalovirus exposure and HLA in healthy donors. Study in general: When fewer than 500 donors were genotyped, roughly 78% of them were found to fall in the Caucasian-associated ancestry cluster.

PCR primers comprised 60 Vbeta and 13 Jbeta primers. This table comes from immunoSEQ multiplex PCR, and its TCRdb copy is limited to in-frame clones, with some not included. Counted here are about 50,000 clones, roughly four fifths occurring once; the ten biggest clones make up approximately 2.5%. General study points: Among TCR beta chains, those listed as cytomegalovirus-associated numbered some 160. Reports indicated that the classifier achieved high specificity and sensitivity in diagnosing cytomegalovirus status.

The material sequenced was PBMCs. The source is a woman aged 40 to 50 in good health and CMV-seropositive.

The CDR3 DNA follows: TGTGCCAGCAGTTACACTATCGGGGATAACTATGGCTACACCTTC. Translating gives CASSYTIGDNYGYTF. The V gene is TRBV2, the J gene TRBJ1-2; D not resolved. Germline V lookup: CDR1 SNHLY, CDR2 FYNNEI. The CDR3 consists of 15 residues. The V gene lost 5 bases and the J gene lost 1 base, with 14 bases spanning the gap.